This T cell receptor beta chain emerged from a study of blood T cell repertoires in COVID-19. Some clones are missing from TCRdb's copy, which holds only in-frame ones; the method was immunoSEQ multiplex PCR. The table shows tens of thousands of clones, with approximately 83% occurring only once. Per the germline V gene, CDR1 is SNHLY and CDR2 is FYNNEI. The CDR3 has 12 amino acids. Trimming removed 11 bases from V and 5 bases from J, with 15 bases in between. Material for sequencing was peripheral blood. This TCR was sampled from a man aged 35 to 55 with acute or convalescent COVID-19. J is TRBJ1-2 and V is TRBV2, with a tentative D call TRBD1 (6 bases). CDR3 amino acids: CASQGRYYGYTF. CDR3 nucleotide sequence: TGTGCCTCACAGGGAAGGTATTATGGCTACACCTTC.